This T cell receptor (beta chain) appears in the sequencing data of a study of beta chain features in type 1 diabetes. The wider study: The patients were much like the healthy donors in age, gender and cell yields. General study findings and limits: More deletions and fewer insertions at VDJ junctions were found in patients with type 1 diabetes. Still unanswered here is whether HLA type influences TCRB rearrangement. Type 1 diabetes patients had moderately but significantly shorter TCRB CDR3s in all four CD4+ subsets.

Expressed TCRB transcripts were sequenced, since all the RNA that had been isolated was reverse transcribed. Stem cell-like memory T cell samples averaged about 1.01 million immunoSEQ reads each. Data came from immunoSEQ multiplex PCR; TCRdb stores just in-frame clones and leaves some out. The sample carries some 26,000 clones, over 65% recorded once. The CDR3 runs to 13 residues. Germline V lookup: CDR1 MDHEN, CDR2 SYDVKM. V gave up 4 bases and J gave up 2 bases; unmatched junction bases: 1. The table lists this clone with a few counts. Its specificity is not known. The source material was stem cell memory CD4+ T cells from blood. The receptor was isolated from a woman in her forties with type 1 diabetes. The J gene is TRBJ1-2, the V gene TRBV28; 7 positions match TRBD1. The DNA for the CDR3 is TGTGCCAGCAGTTCGACAGGGAACTATGGCTACACCTTC. Translation: CASSSTGNYGYTF.